These 32 T cell receptor beta chains share one sample of origin, sequenced in a study of T cell responses to AZD1222 COVID-19 vaccine. Sequencing used immunoSEQ multiplex PCR; TCRdb keeps in-frame clones, though not all of them. The sample contains 90,000 to 120,000 clones, more than 90% of which appear only once. The sequencing used peripheral blood, collected on day 0 of AZD1222 vaccination. These receptors all stem from an adult in good health.

The genes are TRBV4-1 and TRBJ2-3; the D gene is possibly TRBD1 (6 bases). V dropped 3 bases and J dropped 4 bases, with 14 bases sitting between them. This CDR3 contains 15 residues. Germline values: CDR1 MGHRA, CDR2 YSYEKL. This CDR3 reads CASSQDTGFADTQYF. The CDR3 DNA reads as TGCGCCAGCAGCCAGGACACAGGGTTTGCAGATACGCAGTATTTT.

V usage is TRBV27 and J usage is TRBJ1-1, with D possibly being TRBD1 (6 bases). Trimming removed 1 base at V and 11 bases at J, with 14 bases between. This CDR3 has 13 residues. CDR1 is MNHEY and CDR2 is SMNVEV in the germline V gene (reference sequence). The CDR3 DNA reads as TGTGCCAGCAGTTTATGGGCGGGACACGGGGCTTTCTTT. Its protein product is CASSLWAGHGAFF.

The chain is built from TRBV11-2 and TRBJ1-1, with D unresolved. V dropped 3 bases and J dropped 1 base, with 6 bases sitting between them. Germline V gives CDR1 SGHAT, CDR2 FQNNGV. The CDR3 is 13 residues long. The CDR3 sequence is CASSFFTNTEAFF. Written as DNA, the CDR3 is TGTGCCAGCAGCTTCTTCACGAACACTGAAGCTTTCTTT.

The V call is TRBV6-5, the J call TRBJ1-5; D is perhaps TRBD1 (5 bases). Trimming removed 2 bases at V and 3 bases at J, with 11 bases between. This CDR3 spans 15 amino acids. Germline values: CDR1 MNHEY, CDR2 SVGAGI. CDR3 sequence (DNA): TGTGCCAGCAGTTACGTCCGGGGCAACAATCAGCCCCAGCATTTT. It yields the protein CASSYVRGNNQPQHF.

The genes are TRBV28 and TRBJ1-5; D is possibly TRBD1 (5 bases). This CDR3 is 15 amino acids long. V lost 5 bases, J lost 0 bases, and 11 bases lay in between. Germline CDR1 and CDR2: MDHEN and SYDVKM. CDR3 DNA: TGTGCCAGCAGTCGGACACTGACTAGCAATCAGCCCCAGCATTTT. Amino acids: CASSRTLTSNQPQHF. Full variable domain (missing parts from reference TRBV28 and TRBJ1-5): DVKVTQSSRYLVKRTGEKVFLECVQDMDHENMFWYRQDPGLGLRLIYFSYDVKMKEKGDIPEGYSVSREKKERFSLILESASTNQTSMYLCASSRTLTSNQPQHFGDGTRLSIL.

The gene calls are TRBV4-1 and TRBJ2-1, with unresolved D. The CDR3 has 15 residues. Germline-derived CDR1 and CDR2 are MGHRA and YSYEKL. Trimming cost V 2 bases and J 2 bases, with 10 bases left between them. CDR3 sequence: CASSQINGPYNEQFF. The CDR3 nucleotides are TGCGCCAGCAGCCAAATTAATGGGCCCTACAATGAGCAGTTCTTC.

This CDR3 is CASSQELGRGHLYEQYF. As DNA, the CDR3 is TGCGCCAGCAGCCAAGAACTGGGCAGGGGCCACCTCTACGAGCAGTACTTC. This chain joins TRBV4-3 and TRBJ2-7; tentatively, D is TRBD1 (6 bases). The CDR3 contains 17 residues. Germline V CDR1 and CDR2: LGHNA, YSLEER. Trimming stripped 0 bases from V and 3 bases from J, with 18 bases between.

The V call is TRBV19, the J call TRBJ2-5; 10 bases line up with TRBD1. Losses at the gene ends were 5 bases for V and 5 bases for J; bases not matched to a gene: 8. In germline, CDR1 is LNHDA, CDR2 SQIVND (reference sequence). This CDR3 region has 15 residues. CDR3 amino acids: CASSLRQGAGETQYF. The CDR3 nucleotides are TGTGCCAGTAGTCTCAGACAGGGGGCAGGTGAGACCCAGTACTTC.

The J gene is TRBJ2-7, the V gene TRBV5-1; no definite D call. V was trimmed by 2 bases and J by 7 bases, leaving 13 bases between them. The germline CDR1 and CDR2 sequences are SGHRS and YFSETQ. The CDR3 covers 13 residues. CDR3 sequence (DNA): TGCGCCAGCAGCTTACAACCGTCCGAGGAGCAGTACTTC. It is translated as CASSLQPSEEQYF.

The V and J genes are TRBV4-1 and TRBJ1-6; no definite D call. CDR3 length: 19 amino acids. Trimming removed 1 base from V and 3 bases from J, with 19 bases in between. CDR1 is MGHRA, CDR2 YSYEKL, per germline. CDR3 residues: CASSQGPVIWEGYNSPLHF. The CDR3 DNA reads TGCGCCAGCAGCCAAGGACCTGTTATCTGGGAGGGCTATAATTCACCCCTCCACTTT.

This CDR3 reads CASSAGGSSGELFF. The CDR3 DNA reads TGTGCCAGCAGCGCGGGAGGGTCGTCCGGGGAGCTGTTTTTT. J is TRBJ2-2 and V is TRBV7-9; 9 nucleotides agree with TRBD2. CDR3 length equals 14 residues. Germline-derived CDR1 and CDR2 are SEHNR and FQNEAQ (reference sequence). After removal of 5 bases from V and 6 bases from J, the junction contained 4 bases not matched to a gene.

The chain joins TRBV19 to TRBJ1-1; 7 nucleotides align to TRBD1. There are 13 residues in the CDR3. With 7 bases clipped from V and 5 bases from J, the junction kept 7 bases outside the gene matches. Germline lookup yields CDR1 LNHDA and CDR2 SQIVND (reference sequence). CDR3 DNA sequence: TGTGCCAGTACCCCCCAGGGGGGTACTGAAGCTTTCTTT. Translation gives CASTPQGGTEAFF.

This clone was seen more than once but under ten times. The chain joins TRBV5-1 to TRBJ1-3; D remains ambiguous. The CDR3 is 16 amino acids. V lost 0 bases, J lost 0 bases, and 10 bases lay in between. Germline values: CDR1 SGHRS, CDR2 YFSETQ. The CDR3 DNA follows: TGCGCCAGCAGCTTGGAGGTTCTGGGCTCTGGAAACACCATATATTTT. Translation: CASSLEVLGSGNTIYF.

Points on this clone: This sample also contains other DNA sequences that code for the same CDR3. V usage is TRBV4-1 and J usage is TRBJ1-1; no clear D gene. The V gene lost 1 base and the J gene lost 2 bases, with 5 bases spanning the gap. Germline CDR1 reads MGHRA; CDR2 reads YSYEKL. CDR3 length equals 13 residues. The chain's CDR3 is CASSQVRNTEAFF. For the CDR3, the DNA is TGCGCCAGCAGCCAAGTCAGAAACACTGAAGCTTTCTTT.

This clone was recorded only once. V is TRBV27 and J is TRBJ1-6; a possible D gene is TRBD1 (6 bases). Germline V gives CDR1 MNHEY, CDR2 SMNVEV (reference sequence). Trimming removed 5 bases from V and 6 bases from J, with 11 bases in between. This CDR3 is built from 14 residues. In nucleotides, the CDR3 is TGTGCCAGCAGTCCTCGGGGGCCTAATTCACCCCTCCACTTT. As protein: CASSPRGPNSPLHF.

This clone was counted once. The chain is built from TRBV19 and TRBJ2-3; 7 bases align to TRBD2. Losses at the gene ends were 2 bases for V and 7 bases for J; bases not matched to a gene: 6. The CDR3 covers 14 residues. CDR1 and CDR2 from the germline V gene are LNHDA and SQIVND (reference sequence). In nucleotides, the CDR3 is TGTGCCAGTAGTATACAGGAGACTAGCAATACGCAGTATTTT. Protein: CASSIQETSNTQYF.

The rearrangement links TRBV2 to TRBJ2-1, with 7 nucleotides matching TRBD2. With 7 bases clipped from V and 13 bases from J, the junction kept 7 bases outside the gene matches. CDR1 and CDR2 (germline): SNHLY, FYNNEI. The CDR3 totals 11 residues. For the CDR3, the DNA is TGTGCCAGCACAATAGCGGGCCGCCAGTTCTTC. It specifies CASTIAGRQFF.

The chain is built from TRBV7-2 and TRBJ1-6; 8 bases are shared with TRBD1. Unmatched junction bases numbered 14, after V lost 3 bases and J lost 10 bases. Per the germline V gene, CDR1 is SGHTA and CDR2 is FQGNSA. CDR3 length equals 17 residues. Here the CDR3 DNA reads TGTGCCAGCAGCTTGTTTAGGCAGGGGGCAGTGGGGTCACCCCTCCACTTT. It is translated as CASSLFRQGAVGSPLHF.

The V call is TRBV27, the J call TRBJ1-1, with D unresolved. The CDR3 contains 12 residues. The germline V gene has CDR1 MNHEY and CDR2 SMNVEV (reference sequence). Trimming removed 6 bases from V and 1 base from J, with 6 bases in between. CDR3 in amino acids: CASSHGNTEAFF. In DNA, the CDR3 is TGTGCCAGCAGCCATGGGAACACTGAAGCTTTCTTT.

This chain joins TRBV2 and TRBJ2-1; TRBD2 aligns across 11 bases. J was trimmed by 2 bases and V by 4 bases; bases with no gene match: 13. Looked up from germline, CDR1 is SNHLY and CDR2 is FYNNEI. This CDR3 is built from 19 residues. The chain's CDR3 is CASSGGISGRATTYNEQFF. The CDR3 nucleotides are TGTGCCAGCAGTGGGGGGATTAGCGGGAGGGCTACCACCTACAATGAGCAGTTCTTC. Using reference TRBV2 and TRBJ2-1 for the parts outside the CDR3, the full variable domain is EPEVTQTPSHQVTQMGQEVILRCVPISNHLYFYWYRQILGQKVEFLVSFYNNEISEKSEIFDDQFSVERPDGSNFTLKIRSTKLEDSAMYFCASSGGISGRATTYNEQFFGPGTRLTVL.

The CDR3 DNA reads TGTGCCAGCAGTTCCCGACTAGCGGGACTCGATGAGCAGTTCTTC. Amino acids: CASSSRLAGLDEQFF. The chain carries TRBV27 and TRBJ2-1, with 11 bases fitting TRBD2. The length of the CDR3 is 15 residues. V lost 4 bases and J lost 8; bases outside the gene matches: 7. Germline V lookup: CDR1 MNHEY, CDR2 SMNVEV (reference sequence).

This clone was counted a single time. This chain joins TRBV29-1 and TRBJ1-1, with 7 bases fitting TRBD1. The V gene end was trimmed by 5 bases and the J gene end by 8 bases; junction bases not matched to a gene: 2. The germline CDR1 and CDR2 sequences are SQVTM and ANQGSEA. The length of the CDR3 is 10 residues. The DNA for the CDR3 is TGCAGCGTTTTCAGGGGGGAAGCTTTCTTT. Translating it yields CSVFRGEAFF.

The CDR3 DNA reads as TGCGCCAGCAGCTTAAGGACTAGCGGATACAATGAGCAGTTCTTC. Translation: CASSLRTSGYNEQFF. The chain links TRBV5-1 to TRBJ2-1; TRBD2 matches 10 bases. After removal of 2 bases from V and 4 bases from J, the junction contained 3 bases not matched to a gene. Germline CDR1 is SGHRS and CDR2 is YFSETQ. CDR3 length: 15 amino acids.

V usage is TRBV6-6 and J usage is TRBJ1-2; D is uncertain. CDR3 length: 11 amino acids. With 0 bases removed from V and 8 bases from J, the gap between germline ends came to 4 bases. CDR1 and CDR2 from the germline V gene are MNHNY and SVGAGI (reference sequence). The CDR3, as DNA: TGTGCCAGCAGTTACTCGGCGGGCTACACCTTC. This sequence encodes CASSYSAGYTF.

The V call is TRBV2, the J call TRBJ2-2; D call uncertain. The CDR3 spans 15 residues. With 2 bases removed from V and 2 bases from J, the gap between germline ends came to 9 bases. Germline V gives CDR1 SNHLY, CDR2 FYNNEI. CDR3 residues: CASSETGRNTGELFF. The DNA for the CDR3 is TGTGCCAGCAGTGAAACTGGCAGAAACACCGGGGAGCTGTTTTTT.

The CDR3 DNA sequence: TGTGCCAGCTCACCACCGACAATATCTAGACAGCGGAATGAGCAGTTCTTC. This translates into CASSPPTISRQRNEQFF. V usage is TRBV18 and J usage is TRBJ2-1, with D perhaps given as TRBD1 or TRBD2 (5 bases each). This CDR3 is built from 17 residues. Germline V CDR1 and CDR2: KGHSH, LQKENI. Trimming removed 0 bases from V and 7 bases from J, with 19 bases in between.

The chain carries TRBV7-6 and TRBJ2-2; D remains ambiguous. The CDR3 consists of 12 residues. The germline V and J ends were trimmed by 5 bases and 6 bases, with 7 bases remaining between them. Per germline, CDR1 SGHVS and CDR2 FNYEAQ. For the CDR3, the DNA is TGTGCCAGCAGCGAGTATCCCGGGGAGCTGTTTTTT. Translation: CASSEYPGELFF.

This clone was recorded once. The rearrangement uses TRBV27 and TRBJ1-2, with 7 bases fitting TRBD1. Germline V lookup: CDR1 MNHEY, CDR2 SMNVEV (reference sequence). CDR3 length: 15 residues. V dropped 3 bases and J dropped 1; count of bases not matched to a gene: 5. CDR3 residues: CASSLEGAGNYGYTF. The CDR3 DNA is TGTGCCAGCAGTTTGGAGGGGGCAGGTAACTATGGCTACACCTTC.

This CDR3 reads CASSSRGSDNSPLHF. In DNA, the CDR3 is TGTGCCAGCTCTAGCAGGGGATCAGATAATTCACCCCTCCACTTT. The chain has TRBV18 and TRBJ1-6, with D perhaps matching TRBD1 (6 bases). V was shortened by 6 bases and J by 5 bases, with 14 bases between the two germline ends. CDR3 size: 15 residues. In germline, CDR1 is KGHSH, CDR2 LQKENI.

The J gene is TRBJ2-3, the V gene TRBV28, with D possibly being TRBD2 (6 bases). The V end lost 8 bases, the J end lost 9 bases, and 15 bases lay between the germline ends. CDR1 is MDHEN and CDR2 is SYDVKM in the germline V gene. CDR3 length equals 12 residues. The DNA for the CDR3 is TGTGCCAGCCGGCCCTCAAGCGGGACGCAGTATTTT. Translation gives CASRPSSGTQYF.

The chain carries TRBV27 and TRBJ1-1; D not resolved. Germline values: CDR1 MNHEY, CDR2 SMNVEV (reference sequence). CDR3 length: 15 amino acids. V lost 4 bases and J lost 3, with 15 bases in between. This CDR3 reads CASSSQQGWDTEAFF. Here the CDR3 DNA reads TGTGCCAGCAGTTCCCAGCAAGGGTGGGACACTGAAGCTTTCTTT.

A single count supports this clone. The chain links TRBV5-1 to TRBJ2-7, with TRBD1 matching over 9 bases. The CDR3 length is 14 residues. V lost 2 bases and J lost 3; bases outside the gene matches: 3. CDR1 is SGHRS and CDR2 is YFSETQ in the germline V gene. The CDR3 region is CASSFSGQGYEQYF. For the CDR3, the DNA is TGCGCCAGCAGCTTCTCGGGACAGGGCTACGAGCAGTACTTC.